This TCR beta chain was identified in a study of shared clonotypes between healthy human individuals. Study-level findings and limits: Only blood underwent sampling, and tissue repertoires likely differ. In contrast to clonotypes shared by all four donors, non-shared clonotypes had lower generation probabilities.

The CDR3 has 12 residues. The V gene's germline CDR1 is SGHVS and CDR2 FQNEAQ. Trimming took off 2 bases at V and 6 bases at J, with 8 bases between the two ends. Each replicate PCR on the sorted subsets used 200 to 250 ng DNA (roughly 27,000 T cell genomes). Data came from immunoSEQ multiplex PCR; TCRdb stores just in-frame clones and leaves some out. The table has about 2.1 million clones, roughly 95% seen once. CD45RO-negative, CCR7-selected cells formed the naive CD8 fraction, which excluded terminally differentiated effector memory CD45RA+ cells. Caucasian adults living in Nashville, Tennessee, provided all samples. On this clone itself: Its specificity is not known.

Sequencing was done on a sample of naive CD8+ T cells from PBMCs. This TCR was recovered from a man in his late teens or twenties in good health. Some clones in this sample may be carry-over from other donors' samples. This chain uses TRBV7-8 with TRBJ2-7; weak D call: TRBD1 (6 bases). CDR3 DNA sequence: TGTGCCAGCAGCTTAACCAGGGGCGAGCAGTACTTC. Translation gives CASSLTRGEQYF.